The 21 T cell receptor beta chains reported below all come from one sample, sequenced in a study of blood T cells in healthy people across ages. Then a second PCR, running roughly 6 to 12 cycles, was carried out with a sample-barcoded 5' primer and a J-beta primer mix. TCRdb reprocessed the 5' RACE reads via MiXCR and lists one record per CDR3 protein. The sample contains over 1,500,000 distinct CDR3 sequences, roughly two fifths of which appear only once. The sample consisted of blood. These receptors were taken from a human donor in good health.

V is TRBV10-3 and J is TRBJ2-7; no clear D. This CDR3 contains 12 residues. Germline assignment: CDR1 ENHRY and CDR2 SYGVKD. With 6 bases removed from V and 2 bases from J, the gap between germline ends came to 8 bases. This CDR3 reads CAISTYTYEQYF. The CDR3 DNA follows: TGTGCCATCAGCACTTATACCTACGAGCAGTACTTC.

This clonotype was seen only a few times. The V and J genes are TRBV4-1 and TRBJ2-3; TRBD2 might be the D (6 bases). The V end lost 1 base, the J end lost 0 bases, and 17 bases lay between the germline ends. CDR1 is MGHRA and CDR2 is YSYEKL in the germline V gene. The CDR3 covers 18 residues. Written as DNA, the CDR3 is TGCGCCAGCAGCCAAGGGATCCGGCCTGGGGGGAGCACAGATACGCAGTATTTT. Translating gives CASSQGIRPGGSTDTQYF.

The rearrangement uses TRBV7-6 and TRBJ2-7; D possibly corresponds to TRBD2 (5 bases). The closer fit of TRBJ2-5 to the DNA end suggests the J call may be wrong. CDR3 length: 16 residues. The germline V gene encodes CDR1 SGHVS and CDR2 FNYEAQ. Here the CDR3 DNA reads TGTGCCAGCAGCTCCTTCCTGTCGGCGGGCCAAGAGACCCAGTACTTC. Residues: CASSSFLSAGQETQYF.

This clonotype was seen more than once but under ten times. V usage is TRBV12-3 or TRBV12-4 and J usage is TRBJ2-5, with TRBD2 matching 15 bases. The end of the DNA fits TRBJ2-7 better, so the J call may be wrong. There are 16 residues in the CDR3. The CDR3: CASSSGLAGGRNEQYF. CDR3 DNA: TGTGCCAGCAGTTCCGGACTAGCGGGGGGGCGCAACGAGCAGTACTTC.

The chain joins TRBV7-3 to TRBJ2-1; no clear D. The CDR3 contains 12 residues. Trimming left V 2 bases short and J 10 bases short, with 9 bases between. Germline CDR1 reads SGHTA; CDR2 reads FQGTGA. The CDR3 loop is CASSLGSSEQFF. The CDR3 bases are TGTGCCAGCAGCTTAGGGTCCAGCGAGCAGTTCTTC.

The J gene is TRBJ2-4, the V gene TRBV27; D possibly corresponds to TRBD2 (5 bases). Germline V CDR1 and CDR2: MNHEY, SMNVEV (reference sequence). Trimming took 6 bases from V and 3 from J, leaving 15 bases between them. This CDR3 spans 15 amino acids. The CDR3 sequence: CASSIGGTVKNIQYF. The CDR3 region has the DNA TGTGCCAGCAGCATCGGAGGAACGGTCAAAAACATTCAGTACTTC.

The genes are TRBV4-3 and TRBJ2-7, with 12 positions matching TRBD2. The germline gives CDR1 LGHNA, CDR2 YSLEER. The V and J ends lost 3 bases and 0 bases, in that order; junction bases with no gene match: 9. The CDR3 has 18 amino acids. This chain's CDR3 is CASSHLTSGGPSSYEQYF. The CDR3 DNA reads TGCGCCAGCAGCCACCTGACTAGCGGGGGCCCTAGCTCCTACGAGCAGTACTTC.

The V and J genes are TRBV29-1 and TRBJ2-1; TRBD1 aligns across 11 bases. The V and J ends lost 7 bases and 0 bases, in that order; junction bases with no gene match: 8. The CDR3 is made up of 16 amino acids. Germline V gene sequence: CDR1 SQVTM, CDR2 ANQGSEA. The CDR3 loop is CSAVGQGASSYNEQFF. As DNA, the CDR3 is TGCAGCGCCGTAGGACAGGGGGCGAGCTCCTACAATGAGCAGTTCTTC.

This chain joins TRBV6-2 or TRBV6-3 and TRBJ2-7; 7 nucleotides agree with TRBD1. Germline V gene sequence: CDR1 MNHEY, CDR2 SVGEGT. The CDR3 spans 13 residues. The ends lost 5 bases at V and 8 bases at J; junction bases unmatched: 9. CDR3: CASSGTADRQQYF. CDR3 in DNA: TGTGCCAGCAGTGGGACAGCCGATCGTCAGCAGTACTTC.

The gene calls are TRBV7-2 and TRBJ2-4; D call uncertain. With the DNA end fitting TRBJ2-7 better, the J assignment may be wrong. The length of the CDR3 is 15 residues. Germline CDR1 SGHTA, CDR2 FQGNSA. The CDR3 nucleotides read TGTGCCAGCAGCGTCTCATATTCGCCGGAATACGAGCAGTACTTC. Residues: CASSVSYSPEYEQYF.

This rearrangement joins TRBV4-3 to TRBJ2-1; a weak D match, TRBD2 (5 bases). Per germline, CDR1 LGHNA and CDR2 YSLEER. The CDR3 is 14 residues long. The V end lost 0 bases, the J end lost 6 bases, and 9 bases lay between the germline ends. The CDR3: CASSQDAEGNEQFF. For the CDR3, the DNA is TGCGCCAGCAGCCAAGATGCCGAGGGCAATGAGCAGTTCTTC.

The V gene is TRBV12-3 or TRBV12-4, the J gene TRBJ2-4, with TRBD1 identical over 9 bases. The trim removed 6 bases at V and 13 bases at J, leaving 19 bases unmatched. The CDR3 totals 16 residues. The CDR3 nucleotides read TGTGCCAGCAGGACGACCAACAGGGGGCTTCCCAATGAGCAGTACTTC. It is translated as CASRTTNRGLPNEQYF.

This clonotype has only a few counts. This chain links TRBV20-1 with TRBJ2-2, with 9 bases matching TRBD1. Per the germline V gene, CDR1 is DFQATT and CDR2 is SNEGSKA (reference sequence). The CDR3 contains 16 residues. Germline trimming cut 6 bases from V and 7 bases from J; bases unmatched to any gene: 15. CDR3 in amino acids: CSARPAGTGFIGELFF. CDR3 sequence (DNA): TGCAGTGCCAGACCTGCGGGGACAGGGTTTATCGGGGAGCTGTTTTTT.

There are a few counts of this clonotype. This chain joins TRBV7-2 and TRBJ2-4; D gene ambiguous. There are 15 residues in the CDR3. The germline V gene encodes CDR1 SGHTA and CDR2 FQGNSA. The V end lost 5 bases, the J end lost 0 bases, and 11 bases lay between the germline ends. CDR3 sequence reads: CASSLLHLAKNIQYF. Written as DNA, the CDR3 is TGTGCCAGCAGCCTTCTGCATCTAGCCAAAAACATTCAGTACTTC.

This clonotype has a handful of counts. The genes are TRBV20-1 and TRBJ1-1; 7 bases match TRBD1. Losses at the gene ends were 5 bases for V and 1 base for J; bases not matched to a gene: 4. The CDR3 spans 13 residues. Germline CDR1 is DFQATT and CDR2 is SNEGSKA (reference sequence). The DNA of the CDR3 is TGCAGTGCTCAGGGACAGCGGAACACTGAAGCTTTCTTT. As protein: CSAQGQRNTEAFF.

This clonotype has more than one count but fewer than ten. The V call is TRBV12-3 or TRBV12-4, the J call TRBJ2-7; TRBD1 matches at 10 bases. V lost 2 bases to trimming and J lost 4 bases; unmatched junction nucleotides: 17. This CDR3 region has 19 residues. The DNA of the CDR3 is TGTGCCAGCAGTTTATGGGACAGGGGTGATCCAGGGAGAGCATACGAGCAGTACTTC. Translated, it gives CASSLWDRGDPGRAYEQYF.

V gene TRBV7-8 combines with J gene TRBJ2-1; tentatively, D is TRBD1 or TRBD2 (6 bases each). From germline, CDR1 is SGHVS and CDR2 FQNEAQ. V was trimmed by 7 bases and J by 9 bases, leaving 16 bases between them. The CDR3 is 13 amino acids. This CDR3 reads CASITAPGAEQFF. The CDR3 DNA sequence: TGTGCCAGCATTACGGCCCCGGGGGCTGAGCAGTTCTTC.

The chain links TRBV5-1 to TRBJ2-5; D is perhaps TRBD1 (6 bases). Germline CDR1 reads SGHRS; CDR2 reads YFSETQ. V lost 0 bases, J lost 1 base, and 13 bases lay in between. The CDR3 loop spans 16 amino acids. DNA of the CDR3: TGCGCCAGCAGCTTGGGCTACGGACAGTCCCAAGAGACCCAGTACTTC. Its translation is CASSLGYGQSQETQYF.

The chain uses TRBV28 and TRBJ2-7; D uncertain. Trimming left V 0 bases short and J 2 bases short, with 11 bases between. CDR3 length equals 15 residues. The V gene's germline CDR1 is MDHEN and CDR2 SYDVKM. In DNA, the CDR3 is TGTGCCAGCAGTTTATGGCGACATCCCCCCTACGAGCAGTACTTC. It translates to CASSLWRHPPYEQYF. Full variable domain (outside the CDR3, taken from reference TRBV28 and TRBJ2-7): DVKVTQSSRYLVKRTGEKVFLECVQDMDHENMFWYRQDPGLGLRLIYFSYDVKMKEKGDIPEGYSVSREKKERFSLILESASTNQTSMYLCASSLWRHPPYEQYFGPGTRLTVT.

In nucleotides, the CDR3 is TGTGCCAGCAGGCCGGACGGAGATGGAAACACCATATATTTT. Its protein product is CASRPDGDGNTIYF. The V call is TRBV6-5, the J call TRBJ1-3; D not certain. The CDR3 is made up of 14 amino acids. The germline V gene encodes CDR1 MNHEY and CDR2 SVGAGI. The V end lost 6 bases, the J end lost 3 bases, and 12 bases lay between the germline ends.

This chain joins TRBV28 and TRBJ1-1, with a weak D call TRBD1 (5 bases). The germline V gene has CDR1 MDHEN and CDR2 SYDVKM. Between the trimmed V and J ends, which lost 6 bases and 0 bases, there was a span of 14 bases. The CDR3 covers 15 residues. CDR3 in DNA: TGTGCCAGCAGCAACCTAAGGGGCATGAACACTGAAGCTTTCTTT. Amino acid sequence: CASSNLRGMNTEAFF.